These 7 T cell receptor beta chains share one sample of origin, sequenced in a study of T cells in Graves' hyperthyroidism and ophthalmopathy (dated by TCRdb to between 2019 and 2020). Library preparation was by multiplex PCR. TCRdb names Illumina HiSeq 2000 as the instrument used. TCR beta CDR3 regions were amplified from RNA transcripts. A first-round RT-PCR of the TCR CDR3 used the HTBI primer set with the Qiagen OneStep RT-PCR kit. The raw public data were reprocessed by TCRdb itself: fastp quality trimming at Q25, MiXCR clonotype calling, in-frame beta chains only. Rows with a matching CDR3 protein are joined into one entry that keeps the most common DNA and genes. The sample table lists over 350,000 distinct CDR3 sequences, 11% to 15% of them with a count of one. The ten largest clones add up to around 28% of the sample. Sequencing used blood. The receptors come from a man in his fifties with Graves' ophthalmopathy.

In its sample, this clonotype was seen many times. The chain is built from TRBV6-1 and TRBJ2-5, with D maybe TRBD2 (5 bases). This CDR3 spans 14 amino acids. The ends were cut back, 5 bases at V and 3 bases at J, with 13 bases in the middle. Germline V lookup: CDR1 MNHNS, CDR2 SASEGT. This chain's CDR3 is CASSPRTDKETQYF. The CDR3 nucleotides read TGTGCCAGCAGTCCGCGGACTGACAAAGAGACCCAGTACTTC.

This clonotype appeared a few times. V gene TRBV5-5 combines with J gene TRBJ2-3; no firm D call. There are 14 residues in the CDR3. Germline V lookup: CDR1 SGHKS, CDR2 YYEKEE (reference sequence). The ends were cut back, 1 base at V and 2 bases at J, with 8 bases in the middle. CDR3 DNA sequence: TGTGCCAGCAGCTTGTCCCGACCCACAGATACGCAGTATTTT. Its translation: CASSLSRPTDTQYF.

The table lists this clonotype with a few counts. CDR3 protein: CASSYSGLHRDEQFF. CDR3 coding DNA: TGTGCCAGCAGTTACTCGGGTTTACATAGGGATGAGCAGTTCTTC. This chain uses TRBV6-2 or TRBV6-3 with TRBJ2-1; D is undetermined. Germline V gives CDR1 MNHEY, CDR2 SVGEGT. V was clipped by 0 bases and J by 8 bases, with 14 bases between them. The CDR3 is made up of 15 amino acids.

This clonotype was detected ten times or more. The chain couples TRBV5-8 to TRBJ2-1; 8 bases fit TRBD1. V shed 0 bases, J shed 6 bases, and the junction held 5 bases outside the gene matches. The CDR3 runs to 15 residues. The germline CDR1 and CDR2 sequences are SGHTS and YDEGEE. CDR3 nucleotide sequence: TGTGCCAGCAGCTTGGGACAGGGGATAGTCAATGAGCAGTTCTTC. Translation gives CASSLGQGIVNEQFF.

This clonotype was found a few times. The CDR3 reads CASSESGQTYEQYF. The DNA for the CDR3 is TGTGCCAGCAGTGAAAGCGGCCAGACCTACGAGCAGTACTTC. This chain uses TRBV6-1 with TRBJ2-7; the D gene is possibly TRBD2 (5 bases). Germline V gene data show CDR1 as MNHNS and CDR2 as SASEGT. The CDR3 length is 14 residues. Deletions cut 2 bases from V and 2 bases from J, with 10 bases between.

V and J are TRBV4-2 and TRBJ2-1; a weak D match, TRBD2 (6 bases). CDR1 LGHNA and CDR2 YNFKEQ come from the germline V gene. CDR3 size: 16 residues. Trimming took off 0 bases at V and 6 bases at J, with 15 bases between the two ends. CDR3 nucleotide sequence: TGTGCCAGCAGCCAAGATCGGTGGGCGGGACTCAATGAGCAGTTCTTC. It is translated as CASSQDRWAGLNEQFF.

Worth noting for this clonotype: A much larger clone is a single base away; this may be a read error. The chain is built from TRBV10-3 and TRBJ2-7, with D possibly matching TRBD2 (6 bases). The DNA end is a closer match to TRBJ2-1, so the J assignment may be wrong. The germline gives CDR1 ENHRY, CDR2 SYGVKD. The CDR3 totals 17 residues. The CDR3 spells CAISDNGGRGTSYEQFF. CDR3 nucleotide sequence: TGTGCCATAAGCGATAACGGCGGACGGGGGACCTCCTACGAGCAGTTCTTC.